The 15 T cell receptor beta chains listed next were all sequenced from one sample in a study of T cell responses to AZD1222 COVID-19 vaccine. Sequencing was performed with immunoSEQ multiplex PCR; in TCRdb, only in-frame clones are kept and a portion is missing. This sample has 250,000 to 300,000 clones; 90% to 95% occur once, and the top ten carry roughly 0.51%. The sequenced sample was peripheral blood, obtained 28 days after the second AZD1222 dose. The receptors shown here come from an adult who received the AZD1222 COVID-19 vaccine.

This clone appeared a single time. The V call is TRBV25-1, the J call TRBJ2-1, with 11 bases that match TRBD2. CDR3 length equals 15 residues. V was clipped by 8 bases and J by 1 base; unmatched bases: 4. Germline CDR1 is MGHDK and CDR2 is SYGVNS. DNA of the CDR3: TGTGCCAGCTCCACTAGCGGGAGTTCCTACAATGAGCAGTTCTTC. The encoded protein is CASSTSGSSYNEQFF. Full variable domain (missing parts from reference TRBV25-1 and TRBJ2-1): EADIYQTPRYLVIGTGKKITLECSQTMGHDKMYWYQQDPGMELHLIHYSYGVNSTEKGDLSSESTVSRIRTEHFPLTLESARPSHTSQYLCASSTSGSSYNEQFFGPGTRLTVL.

The chain is built from TRBV6-5 and TRBJ1-1; no reliable D call. V was shortened by 6 bases and J by 7 bases, with 12 bases between the two germline ends. CDR3 length: 12 residues. Germline V lookup: CDR1 MNHEY, CDR2 SVGAGI. The CDR3 protein is CASSRHLGEAFF. CDR3 in DNA: TGTGCCAGCAGCAGACATTTAGGTGAAGCTTTCTTT.

This clone was recorded only once. The chain is built from TRBV7-2 and TRBJ1-4; D may be TRBD1 (5 bases). Germline V gene lookup returns CDR1 SGHTA and CDR2 FQGNSA. V lost 4 bases and J 3 bases, leaving 12 bases between the germline ends. This CDR3 is built from 15 residues. CDR3 sequence (DNA): TGTGCCAGCAGCTGGGGGGGTTATCCTAATGAAAAACTGTTTTTT. It translates to CASSWGGYPNEKLFF.

The genes are TRBV7-9 and TRBJ2-1; either TRBD1 or TRBD2 may fit D (5 bases each). V was clipped by 3 bases and J by 4 bases, with 10 bases between them. CDR1 SEHNR and CDR2 FQNEAQ come from the germline V gene (reference sequence). There are 14 residues in the CDR3. The CDR3 DNA follows: TGTGCCAGCAGCTTTTTTGAGGGGTACAATGAGCAGTTCTTC. It translates to CASSFFEGYNEQFF.

The V call is TRBV7-2, the J call TRBJ2-3, with TRBD2 identical over 11 bases. The CDR3 has 16 residues. Trimming at V came to 5 bases and at J to 0 bases, leaving 4 bases not matched to a gene. Germline V gene data show CDR1 as SGHTA and CDR2 as FQGNSA. The CDR3: CASSKTSGTSTDTQYF. The CDR3 DNA follows: TGTGCCAGCAGCAAGACTAGCGGGACTAGCACAGATACGCAGTATTTT.

The V gene is TRBV5-6, the J gene TRBJ2-7; possible D gene TRBD1, 5 bases. The CDR3 has 14 amino acids. The V and J ends lost 4 bases and 3 bases respectively, with 14 bases between them. CDR1 is SGHDT, CDR2 YYEEEE, per germline. CDR3 loop: CASSPPDIGYEQYF. Written as DNA, the CDR3 is TGTGCCAGCAGCCCTCCGGACATAGGCTACGAGCAGTACTTC.

The chain recombines TRBV19 with TRBJ1-5; 7 nucleotides line up with TRBD1. The CDR3 is made up of 13 amino acids. Germline V lookup: CDR1 LNHDA, CDR2 SQIVND (reference sequence). Trimming cost V 8 bases and J 5 bases; bases outside gene matches: 6. The DNA for the CDR3 is TGTGCCAGTTCAAGCAGGGGGTATCAGCCCCAGCATTTT. Its protein is CASSSRGYQPQHF.

The rearrangement joins TRBV7-3 to TRBJ2-1, with D perhaps matching TRBD1 or TRBD2 (5 bases each). The germline V gene has CDR1 SGHTA and CDR2 FQGTGA. The V and J ends lost 6 bases and 5 bases respectively, with 14 bases between them. The CDR3 has 14 amino acids. CDR3 DNA sequence: TGTGCCAGCAGTTCATCCGGGGCACACAATGAGCAGTTCTTC. Protein: CASSSSGAHNEQFF.

This chain links TRBV9 with TRBJ1-2; unclear D gene. CDR3 length: 17 amino acids. The ends were cut back, 0 bases at V and 6 bases at J, with 21 bases in the middle. The V gene's germline CDR1 is SGDLS and CDR2 YYNGEE. CDR3 in DNA: TGTGCCAGCAGCGTAGGTGGAGCCGGACTGCACTATGATGGCTACACCTTC. It encodes CASSVGGAGLHYDGYTF. The full variable domain, in which reference TRBV9 and TRBJ1-2 provide the parts outside the CDR3, is DSGVTQTPKHLITATGQRVTLRCSPRSGDLSVYWYQQSLDQGLQFLIQYYNGEERAKGNILERFSAQQFPDLHSELNLSSLELGDSALYFCASSVGGAGLHYDGYTFGSGTRLTVV.

The J gene is TRBJ1-1, the V gene TRBV5-6, with D perhaps matching TRBD1 (5 bases). The CDR3 extends over 14 amino acids. Per germline, CDR1 SGHDT and CDR2 YYEEEE. Trimming stripped 4 bases from V and 1 base from J, with 11 bases between. CDR3 region: CASSRIGQNTEAFF. CDR3 nucleotides: TGTGCCAGCAGCCGCATAGGACAGAACACTGAAGCTTTCTTT.

The chain links TRBV28 to TRBJ2-1; 7 nucleotides align to TRBD1. With 6 bases clipped from V and 0 bases from J, the junction kept 5 bases outside the gene matches. The length of the CDR3 is 15 residues. Per the germline V gene, CDR1 is MDHEN and CDR2 is SYDVKM. In DNA, the CDR3 is TGTGCCAGCAGCCTCCGACAGGGCTCCTACAATGAGCAGTTCTTC. This gives the protein CASSLRQGSYNEQFF.

The count of this clone is one. The J gene is TRBJ2-7, the V gene TRBV15; 7 nucleotides align to TRBD1. CDR1 is LNHNV and CDR2 is YYDKDF in the germline V gene (reference sequence). The CDR3 has 15 residues. After removal of 7 bases from V and 4 bases from J, the junction contained 13 bases not matched to a gene. CDR3 region: CATKLEPTGIYEQYF. In DNA form, the CDR3 reads TGTGCCACCAAGTTAGAACCGACAGGGATTTACGAGCAGTACTTC.

J is TRBJ2-5 and V is TRBV7-9, with 7 bases matching TRBD1. After removal of 5 bases from V and 3 bases from J, the junction contained 9 bases not matched to a gene. The CDR3 contains 15 residues. Germline CDR1 is SEHNR and CDR2 is FQNEAQ (reference sequence). The CDR3 reads CASSTPGTVKETQYF. In DNA, the CDR3 is TGTGCCAGCAGCACCCCCGGGACAGTCAAAGAGACCCAGTACTTC.

This clone showed up just once. Other DNA sequences in this sample translate to the same CDR3. The chain joins TRBV4-1 to TRBJ1-5; no clear D. V was clipped by 0 bases and J by 7 bases, with 7 bases between them. This CDR3 spans 13 amino acids. CDR1 and CDR2 (germline): MGHRA, YSYEKL. The CDR3 reads CASSQEARQPQHF. In DNA form, the CDR3 reads TGCGCCAGCAGCCAAGAGGCCCGCCAGCCCCAGCATTTT.

V is TRBV7-3 and J is TRBJ2-1; no firm D call. This CDR3 comprises 13 residues. The germline V gene has CDR1 SGHTA and CDR2 FQGTGA. With 0 bases removed from V and 5 bases from J, the gap between germline ends came to 5 bases. CDR3 sequence: CASSLTTDNEQFF. The CDR3 coding sequence is TGTGCCAGCAGCTTAACGACGGACAATGAGCAGTTCTTC.